This entry lists 7 T cell receptor beta chains sequenced from one sample in a study of cytomegalovirus exposure and HLA in healthy donors. 13 Jbeta primers and 60 Vbeta primers were used for the PCR. This table comes from immunoSEQ multiplex PCR, and its TCRdb copy is limited to in-frame clones, with some not included. Here the sample spans roughly 68,000 clones, over 70% being singletons. Source material: PBMCs. The origin of the receptors is a male donor in good health and CMV-seropositive.

This clone showed up just once. The gene calls are TRBV7-2 and TRBJ1-1, with 11 bases aligning to TRBD1. After removal of 4 bases from V and 7 bases from J, the junction contained 8 bases not matched to a gene. Germline lookup yields CDR1 SGHTA and CDR2 FQGNSA. The CDR3 length is 15 residues. CDR3 residues: CASSSSTGTGGEAFF. CDR3 coding DNA: TGTGCCAGCAGCTCGTCGACCGGGACAGGGGGTGAAGCTTTCTTT.

The genes are TRBV9 and TRBJ1-2; 8 positions match TRBD1. The CDR3 length is 16 residues. Trimming took 5 bases from V and 6 from J; bases not matched to a gene: 15. Germline V gene data show CDR1 as SGDLS and CDR2 as YYNGEE. This chain's CDR3 is CASSVSSLTGGDGYTF. The CDR3 DNA reads TGTGCCAGCAGTGTTTCCAGTTTAACAGGGGGAGATGGCTACACCTTC.

The rearrangement joins TRBV2 to TRBJ2-1; D remains ambiguous. V was trimmed by 7 bases and J by 8 bases, leaving 15 bases between them. CDR1 and CDR2 from the germline V gene are SNHLY and FYNNEI. The CDR3 has 13 residues. The CDR3 sequence is CASTSFRLDEQFF. CDR3 sequence (DNA): TGTGCCAGCACTTCCTTCAGGCTGGATGAGCAGTTCTTC.

CDR3 bases: TGTGCCAGCAGCTTGAGGCTCGGGGGTTACAATGAGCAGTTCTTC. Encoded protein: CASSLRLGGYNEQFF. This chain uses TRBV5-8 with TRBJ2-1, with D possibly being TRBD2 (6 bases). This CDR3 contains 15 residues. V was pared by 1 base and J by 4 bases, with 12 bases between. CDR1 is SGHTS and CDR2 is YDEGEE in the germline V gene. Based on the CDR3 plus reference TRBV5-8 and TRBJ2-1, the full variable domain is EAGVTQSPTHLIKTRGQQATLRCSPISGHTSVYWYQQALGLGLQFLLWYDEGEERNRGNFPPRFSGRQFPNYSSELNVNALELEDSALYLCASSLRLGGYNEQFFGPGTRLTVL.

The chain is built from TRBV27 and TRBJ2-7; 9 positions match TRBD2. Germline CDR1 reads MNHEY; CDR2 reads SMNVEV (reference sequence). V shed 4 bases, J shed 1 base, and the junction held 2 bases outside the gene matches. The CDR3 runs 14 residues. CDR3 bases: TGTGCCAGCAGTTCGACTAGCGGATCCTACGAGCAGTACTTC. It yields the protein CASSSTSGSYEQYF.

The chain joins TRBV7-2 to TRBJ2-7; D might be TRBD1 (5 bases). This CDR3 has 14 residues. The V end lost 6 bases, the J end lost 1 base, and 13 bases lay between the germline ends. The germline CDR1 and CDR2 sequences are SGHTA and FQGNSA. The CDR3 DNA follows: TGTGCCAGCAGTCAGGGTTGGCTTTCCTACGAGCAGTACTTC. It specifies CASSQGWLSYEQYF.

The J gene is TRBJ1-1, the V gene TRBV27; maybe TRBD1 (6 bases). CDR3 length equals 15 residues. Per the germline V gene, CDR1 is MNHEY and CDR2 is SMNVEV (reference sequence). The V gene lost 6 bases and the J gene lost 1 base, with 15 bases spanning the gap. DNA of the CDR3: TGTGCCAGCAGGCGGAACAGGGAATCGAACACTGAAGCTTTCTTT. Translation gives CASRRNRESNTEAFF.